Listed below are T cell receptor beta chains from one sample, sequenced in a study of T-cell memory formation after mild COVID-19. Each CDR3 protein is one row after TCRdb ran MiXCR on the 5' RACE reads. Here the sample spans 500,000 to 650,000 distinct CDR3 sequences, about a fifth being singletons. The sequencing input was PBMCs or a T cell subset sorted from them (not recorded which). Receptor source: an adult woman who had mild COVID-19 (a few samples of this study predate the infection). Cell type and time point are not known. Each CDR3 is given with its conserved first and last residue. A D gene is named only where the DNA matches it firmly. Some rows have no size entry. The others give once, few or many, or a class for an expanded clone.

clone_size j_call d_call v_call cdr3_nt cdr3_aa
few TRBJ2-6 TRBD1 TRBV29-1 TGCACCGCTCAGGGGGCTGGGGCCAACGTCCTGACTTTC CTAQGAGANVLTF
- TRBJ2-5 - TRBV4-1 TGCGCCAGCAGCCAAGTCATACGAGAGACCCAGTACTTC CASSQVIRETQYF
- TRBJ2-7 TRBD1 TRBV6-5 TGTGCCAGCAGTCTGTCTCCGGGACAGGGGTACGAGCAGTACTTC CASSLSPGQGYEQYF
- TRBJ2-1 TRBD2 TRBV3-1 TGTGCCAGCAGCCGGGGACTAGCGTTTGAGCAGTTCTTC CASSRGLAFEQFF
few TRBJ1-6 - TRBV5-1 TGCGCCAGCAGCTCTCTCAATACAGGGAATTCACCCCTCCACTTT CASSSLNTGNSPLHF
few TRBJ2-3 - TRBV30 TGTGCCTGGAGTGGGCGGTACTTGAACACAGATACGCAGTATTTT CAWSGRYLNTDTQYF
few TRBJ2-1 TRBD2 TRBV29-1 TGCAGCGTTACTGGGACTAGCGGGAGCAATGAGCAGTTCTTC CSVTGTSGSNEQFF
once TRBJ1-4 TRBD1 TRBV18 TGTGCCAGCTCGCCGCGACAGGGGAAGAATGAAAAACTGTTTTTT CASSPRQGKNEKLFF
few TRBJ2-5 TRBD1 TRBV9 TGTGCCAGCAGCGTAGACGGGACAGGGACGGAGACCCAGTACTTC CASSVDGTGTETQYF
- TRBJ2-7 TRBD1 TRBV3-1 TGTGCCAGCAGAAACAGGGGGGAAGCGGACGAGCAGTACTTC CASRNRGEADEQYF
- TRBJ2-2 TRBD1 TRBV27 TGTGCCAGCAGTAAGTGGACAGGGACACTCACCGGGGAGCTGTTTTTT CASSKWTGTLTGELFF
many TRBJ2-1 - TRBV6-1 TGTGCCAGCAAACGACCGGTCTCCTACAATGAGCAGTTCTTC CASKRPVSYNEQFF
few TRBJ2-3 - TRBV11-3 TGTGCCAGCAGCTTAGATCCCCGGGACTTTCAAACAGATACGCAGTATTTT CASSLDPRDFQTDTQYF
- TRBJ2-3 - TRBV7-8 TGTGCCAGCAGCTTAGTCTTGGGGGCGCGAGATACGCAGTATTTT CASSLVLGARDTQYF
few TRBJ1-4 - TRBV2 TGTGCCAGCAGGGGTCCTAATGAAAAACTGTTTTTT CASRGPNEKLFF
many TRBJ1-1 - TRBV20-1 TGCAGTGCTAGGCCAGGGGATCGTTTTGGCGGCGACACTGAAGCTTTCTTT CSARPGDRFGGDTEAFF
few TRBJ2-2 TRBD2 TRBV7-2 TGTGCCAGCTCTGGAGGGGACTATGCGAACACCGGGGAGCTGTTTTTT CASSGGDYANTGELFF
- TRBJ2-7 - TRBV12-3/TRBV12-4 TGTGCCAGCAGTTTATTTGGCTACGAGCAGTACTTC CASSLFGYEQYF
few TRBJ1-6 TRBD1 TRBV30 TGTGCCTGGAGTAGGGACAGAGGGGACCTCGCCCACTTT CAWSRDRGDLAHF
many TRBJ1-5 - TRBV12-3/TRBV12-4 TGTGCCAGCAGTCCCGGGCAAGGTTCCAATCAGCCCCAGCATTTT CASSPGQGSNQPQHF
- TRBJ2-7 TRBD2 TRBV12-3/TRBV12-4 TGTGCCAGCAGTTTAGCGGGTAGCGGGAGAGGGTACTACGAGCAGTACTTC CASSLAGSGRGYYEQYF
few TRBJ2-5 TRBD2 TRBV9 TGTGCCAGCAGCGCCCCGGGACTAGCCCATCAAGAGACCCAGTACTTC CASSAPGLAHQETQYF
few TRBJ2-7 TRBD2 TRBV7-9 TGTGCCAGCAGCTTAGCGCCTCCGTCTACGTTTACTAGCGGGAGTAGGGAGCAGTACTTC CASSLAPPSTFTSGSREQYF
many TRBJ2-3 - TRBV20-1 TGCAGTGCCCCAGATAAGGCGGGGATAAGCACAGATACGCAGTATTTT CSAPDKAGISTDTQYF
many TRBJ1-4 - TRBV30 TGTGCCTGGAGTATGCTGAGGGAAAAACTGTTTTTT CAWSMLREKLFF
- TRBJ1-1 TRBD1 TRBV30 TGTGCCTGGAGTGTTCTAAGACAGGGAGCATGGGTGACTGAAGCTTTCTTT CAWSVLRQGAWVTEAFF